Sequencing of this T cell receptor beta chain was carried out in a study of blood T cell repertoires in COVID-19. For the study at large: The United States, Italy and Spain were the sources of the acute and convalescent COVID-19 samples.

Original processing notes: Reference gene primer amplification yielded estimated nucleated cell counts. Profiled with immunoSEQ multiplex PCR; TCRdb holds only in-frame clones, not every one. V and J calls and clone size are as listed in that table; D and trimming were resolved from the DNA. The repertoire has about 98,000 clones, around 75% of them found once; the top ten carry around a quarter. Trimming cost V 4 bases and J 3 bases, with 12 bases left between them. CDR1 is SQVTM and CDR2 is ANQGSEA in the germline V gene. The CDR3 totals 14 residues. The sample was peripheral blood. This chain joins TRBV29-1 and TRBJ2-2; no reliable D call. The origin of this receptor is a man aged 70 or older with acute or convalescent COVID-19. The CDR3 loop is CSVVGPMHTGELFF. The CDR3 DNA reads TGCAGCGTTGTTGGGCCGATGCACACCGGGGAGCTGTTTTTT.